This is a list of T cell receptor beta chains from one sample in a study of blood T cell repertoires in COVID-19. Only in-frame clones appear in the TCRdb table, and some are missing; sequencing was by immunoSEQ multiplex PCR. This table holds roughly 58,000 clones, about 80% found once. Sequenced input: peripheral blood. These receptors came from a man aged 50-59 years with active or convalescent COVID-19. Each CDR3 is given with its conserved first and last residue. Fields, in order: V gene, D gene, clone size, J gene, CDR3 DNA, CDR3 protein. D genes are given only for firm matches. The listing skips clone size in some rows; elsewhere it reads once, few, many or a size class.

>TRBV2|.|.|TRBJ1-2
TGTGCCAGCAACATAGACAGGACGGTGATCTATGGCTACACCTTC
CASNIDRTVIYGYTF
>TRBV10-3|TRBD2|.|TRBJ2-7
TGTGCCATCAGTGGACGCGGGGGCTCCTACGAGCAGTACTTC
CAISGRGGSYEQYF
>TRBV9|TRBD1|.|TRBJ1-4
TGTGCCAGCAGCGTAAGTACGGGACAGAATGAAAAACTGTTTTTT
CASSVSTGQNEKLFF
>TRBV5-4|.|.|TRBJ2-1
TGTGCCAGCAGCTTGGACAGCTACAATGAGCAGTTCTTC
CASSLDSYNEQFF
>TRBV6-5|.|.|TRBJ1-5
TGTGCCAGCAAACCTTACAGGGATAGCAATCAGCCCCAGCATTTT
CASKPYRDSNQPQHF
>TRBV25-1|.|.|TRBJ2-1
TGTGCCAGCAGTGAAGATAGTACAGGGTTTTACAATGAGCAGTTCTTC
CASSEDSTGFYNEQFF
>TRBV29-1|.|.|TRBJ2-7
TGCAGCGTTGAATCAGGTTCCCCCTACGAGCAGTACTTC
CSVESGSPYEQYF
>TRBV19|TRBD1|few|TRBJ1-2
TGTGCCAGTAGTGAAGAGGCAGGGGGCGCGTCTGGCTACACCTTC
CASSEEAGGASGYTF
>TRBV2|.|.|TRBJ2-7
TGTGCCAGCAGTAGCGACGGCGGCGAGCAGTACTTC
CASSSDGGEQYF
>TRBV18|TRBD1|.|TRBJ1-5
TGTGCCAGCTCACTTGCGCGGACAGGGGGCGGACAGCCCCAGCATTTT
CASSLARTGGGQPQHF
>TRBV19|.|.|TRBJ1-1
TGTGCCAGTAGTATTTCCCCCAGGCAAGCTTTCTTT
CASSISPRQAFF
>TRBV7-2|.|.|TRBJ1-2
TGTGCCAGCAGCCAATCAATTCGGACTGCCGACCGCTATGGCTACACCTTC
CASSQSIRTADRYGYTF
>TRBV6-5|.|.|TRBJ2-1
TGTGCCAGCAGCCACATTAAGACTAGATTTAATGAGCAGTTCTTC
CASSHIKTRFNEQFF
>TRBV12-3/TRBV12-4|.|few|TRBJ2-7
TGTGCCAGCAGTTACGCGGATACCTACGAGCAGTACTTC
CASSYADTYEQYF
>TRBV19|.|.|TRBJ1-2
TGTGCCAGTAGTATAAGTCAGGGGAGCTATGGCTACACCTTC
CASSISQGSYGYTF
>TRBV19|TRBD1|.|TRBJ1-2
TGTGCCAGTAGTATCGGACAGGGGGCGCACGGCTACACCTTC
CASSIGQGAHGYTF
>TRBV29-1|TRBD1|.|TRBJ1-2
TGCAGCGTTGGACCCTTAGATCTGACAGGGATATACGGCTACACCTTC
CSVGPLDLTGIYGYTF
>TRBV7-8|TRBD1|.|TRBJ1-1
TGTGCCAGCAGCTTAGCATACACAGGGGGCACTGAAGCTTTCTTT
CASSLAYTGGTEAFF
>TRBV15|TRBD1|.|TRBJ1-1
TGTGCCACCAGCAACAGGGGTGGGAACACTGAAGCTTTCTTT
CATSNRGGNTEAFF
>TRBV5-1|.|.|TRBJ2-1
TGCGCCAGCAGCCCCCCTCGCTCCTACAATGAGCAGTTCTTC
CASSPPRSYNEQFF
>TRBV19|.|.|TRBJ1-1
TGTGCCAGTAGTATAGAGTTTGGGCTGTTGAACACTGAAGCTTTCTTT
CASSIEFGLLNTEAFF
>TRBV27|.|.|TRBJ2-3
TGTGCCAGCAGTTTTTGGGCCACAGATACGCAGTATTTT
CASSFWATDTQYF
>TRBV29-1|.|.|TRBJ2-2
TGCAGCGTCCCCAGGACACAGCAGAACACCGGGGAGCTGTTTTTT
CSVPRTQQNTGELFF
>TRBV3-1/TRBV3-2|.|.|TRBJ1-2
TGTGCCAGCAGCCAAGACGAGATTAACTATGGCTACACCTTC
CASSQDEINYGYTF
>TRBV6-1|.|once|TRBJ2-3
TGTGCCAGCAGTGATGACGGGACTAGCACAGATACGCAGTATTTT
CASSDDGTSTDTQYF
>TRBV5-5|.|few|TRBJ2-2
TGTGCCAGCAGCCTAGGGGCACAGACCGGGGAGCTGTTTTTT
CASSLGAQTGELFF
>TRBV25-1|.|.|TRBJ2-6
TGTGCCAGCAGTGAGATACGGTCCGGGGCCAACGTCCTGACTTTC
CASSEIRSGANVLTF
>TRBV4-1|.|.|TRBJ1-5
TGCGCCAGCAGCCAACTTGATAGAGAGAGTCAGCCCCAGCATTTT
CASSQLDRESQPQHF
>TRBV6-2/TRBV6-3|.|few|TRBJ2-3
TGTGCCAGCAGTTACGGGCCAGCAGATACGCAGTATTTT
CASSYGPADTQYF
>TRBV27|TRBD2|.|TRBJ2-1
TGTGCCAGCAGTTTACCAACTAGCGGGAGCGGAGAGCAGTTCTTC
CASSLPTSGSGEQFF
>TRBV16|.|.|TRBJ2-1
TGTGCCAGCAGCCAGGGTGTTATCTCGGGGAATGAGCAGTTCTTC
CASSQGVISGNEQFF
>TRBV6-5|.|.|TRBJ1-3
TGTGCCAGCAGTTACGGTCAGGGAAGCTCTGGAAACACCATATATTTT
CASSYGQGSSGNTIYF
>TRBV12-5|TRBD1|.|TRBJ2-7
TGTGCTAGTGGTTGGCTTACAGGGGGCGCAGGGCCCACCTACGAGCAGTACTTC
CASGWLTGGAGPTYEQYF
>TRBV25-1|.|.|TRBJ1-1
TGTGCCAGCAGTGACTTTAGCGGGGGGGAGTGGACTGAAGCTTTCTTT
CASSDFSGGEWTEAFF
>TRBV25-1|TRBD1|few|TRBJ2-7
TGTGCCAGCAGTGAACCGACAGGGGTCAACTACGAGCAGTACTTC
CASSEPTGVNYEQYF
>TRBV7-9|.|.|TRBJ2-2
TGTGCCAGCAGCTTAGGGGCCGGGGGTGTCGCCGGGGAGCTGTTTTTT
CASSLGAGGVAGELFF
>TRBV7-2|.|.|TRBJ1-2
TGTGCCAGCAGCTTAGCGCGGGAGCGATCCAACTATGGCTACACCTTC
CASSLARERSNYGYTF
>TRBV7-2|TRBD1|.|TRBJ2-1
TGTGCCAGCAGCTTACGGGTTCCGGGACAGGGGGGCAATGAGCAGTTCTTC
CASSLRVPGQGGNEQFF
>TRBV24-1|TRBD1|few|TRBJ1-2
TGTGCCACGGGACAGAGCCTCTATGGCTACACCTTC
CATGQSLYGYTF
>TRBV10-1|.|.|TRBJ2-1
TGCGCCAGCAGTGAGGGGCCCCGGGGTGAGCAGTTCTTC
CASSEGPRGEQFF
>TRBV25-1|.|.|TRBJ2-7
TGTGCCAGCACCGGGACTCACTCCTACGAGCAGTACTTC
CASTGTHSYEQYF
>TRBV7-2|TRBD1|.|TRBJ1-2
TGTGCCAGCAGCTTCCCAGGGGGCGCGAGGGGCTACACCTTC
CASSFPGGARGYTF
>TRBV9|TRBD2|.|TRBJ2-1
TGTGCCAGCAGCGTTAGCGGGGGGTCGATCTATGAGCAGTTCTTC
CASSVSGGSIYEQFF
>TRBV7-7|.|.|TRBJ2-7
TGTGCTAGCAGCCGCGGGGCTTCTTCCTACGAGCAGTACTTC
CASSRGASSYEQYF
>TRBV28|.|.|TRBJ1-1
TGTGCCAGCAGTTTTAATCAGGGGAACACTGAAGCTTTCTTT
CASSFNQGNTEAFF
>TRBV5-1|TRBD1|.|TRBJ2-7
TGCGCCAGCAGCGCCACAGGGGCCTACGAGCAGTACTTC
CASSATGAYEQYF
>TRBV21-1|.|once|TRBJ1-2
TGTGCCACCCAGGGGAACTATGGCTACACCTTC
CATQGNYGYTF
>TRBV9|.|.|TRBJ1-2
TGTGCCAGCAGCGAGGGGGTATTCCCCCTCTATGGCTACACCTTC
CASSEGVFPLYGYTF
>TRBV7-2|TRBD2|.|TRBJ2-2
TGTGCCAGCAGCTCACGGACTAGCGGGACAATGCGGGAGCTGTTTTTT
CASSSRTSGTMRELFF
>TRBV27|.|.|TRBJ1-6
TGTGCCAGCAGTCCGACAGGTTATAATTCACCCCTCCACTTT
CASSPTGYNSPLHF
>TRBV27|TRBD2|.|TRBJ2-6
TGTGCCAGCAGTCCGAGCGGGGGGGGCTGGGCCAACGTCCTGACTTTC
CASSPSGGGWANVLTF
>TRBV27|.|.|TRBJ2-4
TGTGCCAGCAGTTTGTTTCCGGGACAACTAGCCAAAAACATTCAGTACTTC
CASSLFPGQLAKNIQYF
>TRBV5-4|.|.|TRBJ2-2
TGTGCCAGCAGCAACACGAACACCGGGGAGCTGTTTTTT
CASSNTNTGELFF
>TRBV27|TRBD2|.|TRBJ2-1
TGTGCCAGCAGAGCCATCATAGCGGGGGGGTACAATGAGCAGTTCTTC
CASRAIIAGGYNEQFF
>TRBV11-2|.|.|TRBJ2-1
TGTGCCAGCAGCTTAGACATTAGCGTTGGAGTGAATGAGCAGTTCTTC
CASSLDISVGVNEQFF
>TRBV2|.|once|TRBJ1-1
TGTGCCAGCTGGACAAGGAACACTGAAGCTTTCTTT
CASWTRNTEAFF
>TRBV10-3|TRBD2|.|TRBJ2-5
TGTGCCATCAGTGCCCCGGGGGGAGGGACCCAGTACTTC
CAISAPGGGTQYF